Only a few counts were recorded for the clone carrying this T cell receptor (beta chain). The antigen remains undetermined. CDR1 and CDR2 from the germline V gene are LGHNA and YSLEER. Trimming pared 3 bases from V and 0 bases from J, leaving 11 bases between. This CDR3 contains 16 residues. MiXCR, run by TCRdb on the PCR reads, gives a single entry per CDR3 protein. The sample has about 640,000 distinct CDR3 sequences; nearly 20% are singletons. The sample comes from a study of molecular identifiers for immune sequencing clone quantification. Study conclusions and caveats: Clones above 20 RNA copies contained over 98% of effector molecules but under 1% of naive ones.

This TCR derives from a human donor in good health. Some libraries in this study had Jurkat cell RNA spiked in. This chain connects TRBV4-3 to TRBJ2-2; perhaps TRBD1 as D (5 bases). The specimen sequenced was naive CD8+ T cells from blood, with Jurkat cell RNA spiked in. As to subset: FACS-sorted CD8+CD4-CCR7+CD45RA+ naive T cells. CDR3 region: CASSHTDRANTGELFF. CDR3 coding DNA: TGCGCCAGCAGCCACACAGACAGAGCGAACACCGGGGAGCTGTTTTTT.